The rows below give T cell receptor beta chains drawn from one sample of a study of CD8 T cells in Susac syndrome. TCRdb recomputed calls from the immunoSEQ multiplex PCR reads with MiXCR, one row per CDR3 protein. Of about 430,000 distinct CDR3 sequences listed, more than 80% are singletons. Source material: CD8+ T cells from PBMCs. The receptors here all came from a human donor with multiple sclerosis. The CDR3 runs from the conserved cysteine through the conserved F or W. The D gene is left open where the match is weak. Clone size is not always given. Where it is, it says once, few, many or a class for expanded clones.

>TRBD1|-|TRBV6-1|15|TRBJ1-1
TGTGCCAGCAGTGAAGTCCCAGGGGGCATTGTTGAAGCTTTCTTT
CASSEVPGGIVEAFF
>-|-|TRBV5-6|13|TRBJ2-7
TGTGCCAGCAGCTTGACCGGGAGCAAAGAGCAGTACTTC
CASSLTGSKEQYF
>-|-|TRBV2|13|TRBJ1-5
TGTGCCAGCATGCCGGGGACGAATCAGCCCCAGCATTTT
CASMPGTNQPQHF
>TRBD1|-|TRBV5-1|13|TRBJ2-1
TGCGCCAGCAAAGGACAGGGAATAGGGGAGCAGTTCTTC
CASKGQGIGEQFF
>-|-|TRBV7-9|14|TRBJ1-2
TGTGCCAGCAGCTTACTGGACAGAGGGTATGGCTACACCTTC
CASSLLDRGYGYTF
>-|once|TRBV12-3/TRBV12-4|15|TRBJ2-7
TGTGCCAGCAGTTTCGCAGGGGACTTTGGCTACGAGCAGTACTTC
CASSFAGDFGYEQYF
>-|-|TRBV27|14|TRBJ2-1
TGTGCCAGCAGTAATAGGGAACCTTACAATGAGCAGTTCTTC
CASSNREPYNEQFF
>-|-|TRBV12-3/TRBV12-4|15|TRBJ2-2
TGTGCCAGCAGTTACTTGGACAGCCCCACCGGGGAGCTGTTTTTT
CASSYLDSPTGELFF
>-|once|TRBV20-1|14|TRBJ2-1
TGCAGTGCCAAGATTAGCGGCGACCACAATGAGCAGTTCTTC
CSAKISGDHNEQFF
>-|-|TRBV6-1|14|TRBJ2-5
TGTGCCAGCCGGAGCCTGGACGGGGTGGCGACCCAGTACTTC
CASRSLDGVATQYF
>-|-|TRBV5-1|16|TRBJ2-7
TGCGCCAGCAGCTTGGCCCGCGCGGACGGGGTATACGAGCAGTACTTC
CASSLARADGVYEQYF
>-|-|TRBV27|12|TRBJ2-1
TGTGCCAGCAGTTCCTTCCTCGGGGAGCAGTTCTTC
CASSSFLGEQFF
>-|few|TRBV12-3/TRBV12-4|16|TRBJ2-1
TGTGCCAGCAGTTCTACAAAGTTGAACTCCTACAATGAGCAGTTCTTC
CASSSTKLNSYNEQFF
>-|-|TRBV3-1|16|TRBJ2-3
TGTGCCAGCAGCCCTTTAAAGGGAGTCGGAACAGATACGCAGTATTTT
CASSPLKGVGTDTQYF
>TRBD2|-|TRBV15|16|TRBJ2-1
TGTGCCACCATGGGGGTACTAGCGGCATTGAGGAATGAGCAGTTCTTC
CATMGVLAALRNEQFF
>TRBD2|-|TRBV6-5|15|TRBJ2-1
TGTGCCAGCAGGAGCCGGGACTACTATGACAATGAGCAGTTCTTC
CASRSRDYYDNEQFF
>-|-|TRBV30|13|TRBJ1-5
TGTGCCTGGAGTCTAGGAGGGGCCCAGCCCCAGCATTTT
CAWSLGGAQPQHF
>-|-|TRBV7-9|13|TRBJ2-5
TGTGCCAGCAGCTTAGATGGACTCGGGCCGTCGTACTTC
CASSLDGLGPSYF
>TRBD1|-|TRBV19|15|TRBJ1-1
TGTGCCAGTAGTATAAGGACAGGAATGAACACTGAAGCTTTCTTT
CASSIRTGMNTEAFF
>-|many|TRBV7-2|15|TRBJ2-1
TGTGCCAGCAGCCCCACTAGTAGCTCCTACAATGAGCAGTTCTTC
CASSPTSSSYNEQFF
>TRBD2|-|TRBV11-2|16|TRBJ2-4
TGTGCCAGCAGCTTAGATTTCGGGGGGGAGGGAAACATTCAGTACTTC
CASSLDFGGEGNIQYF
>-|-|TRBV20-1|13|TRBJ1-2
TGCAGTGCTAGAGATACATACCGCTATGGCTACACCTTC
CSARDTYRYGYTF
>TRBD2|once|TRBV27|16|TRBJ2-5
TGTGCCAGCAGTTCCGGACTAGCGGGAGGGCAAGAGACCCAGTACTTC
CASSSGLAGGQETQYF
>-|-|TRBV28|16|TRBJ2-7
TGTGCCAGCAGTTTATACCCACAGGAGGGTTCCTACGAGCAGTACTTC
CASSLYPQEGSYEQYF
>TRBD2|-|TRBV12-3/TRBV12-4|13|TRBJ2-1
TGTGCCAGCAGGGGGGAGGGCCACAATGAGCAGTTCTTC
CASRGEGHNEQFF
>-|-|TRBV29-1|14|TRBJ2-7
TGCAGCGTTGAAGATAGGACCGGATCCTACGAGCAGTACTTC
CSVEDRTGSYEQYF
>TRBD1|-|TRBV4-1|16|TRBJ1-1
TGCGCCAGCAGCCGGGACAGAGGACTAATGAACACTGAAGCTTTCTTT
CASSRDRGLMNTEAFF
>-|-|TRBV30|12|TRBJ2-1
TGTGCCTGGAGTGGACTAGGCAATGAGCAGTTCTTC
CAWSGLGNEQFF
>-|-|TRBV21-1|15|TRBJ1-1
TGTGCTACACAGCAAATGAGGATAATGAACACTGAAGCTTTCTTT
CATQQMRIMNTEAFF
>-|-|TRBV27|17|TRBJ1-4
TGTGCCAGCAGTTTATCTGGCCAGGGCCCCATTAATGAAAAACTGTTTTTT
CASSLSGQGPINEKLFF
>-|-|TRBV6-1|15|TRBJ2-7
TGTGCCAGCAGTCCCGGGGTAGCGGCTCACTACGAGCAGTACTTC
CASSPGVAAHYEQYF
>-|once|TRBV14|16|TRBJ2-3
TGTGCCAGCAGGCCAATCACGGGGCCTAGCACAGATACGCAGTATTTT
CASRPITGPSTDTQYF
>TRBD1|-|TRBV4-1|15|TRBJ2-7
TGCGCCAGCAGACTCTCGGACAGGGGGGCCTACGAGCAGTACTTC
CASRLSDRGAYEQYF
>-|-|TRBV27|14|TRBJ1-5
TGTGCCAGCAGCAGTGGGACACGCAATCAGCCCCAGCATTTT
CASSSGTRNQPQHF
>TRBD1|once|TRBV27|15|TRBJ1-5
TGTGCCAGCACCTCCACAGGGGGGCACAATCAGCCCCAGCATTTT
CASTSTGGHNQPQHF
>TRBD2|once|TRBV4-2|18|TRBJ2-3
TGTGCCAGCAGCCAAGATCCGCCTAGCGGGCTGAGCACAGATACGCAGTATTTT
CASSQDPPSGLSTDTQYF
>TRBD1|-|TRBV6-1|14|TRBJ1-2
TGTGCCAGCAGTGAAGGACAGGGGTACTATGGCTACACCTTC
CASSEGQGYYGYTF
>-|-|TRBV2|14|TRBJ2-4
TGTGCCAGCATGATCTCCTCCTCCAAAAACATTCAGTACTTC
CASMISSSKNIQYF
>-|-|TRBV5-8|15|TRBJ2-6
TGTGCCAGCAGCTTCAGGGGTTACGGGGCCAACGTCCTGACTTTC
CASSFRGYGANVLTF
>-|-|TRBV7-6|18|TRBJ1-5
TGTGCCAGCAGCTTAGCCCCACCCCACCGGGGCAGCAATCAGCCCCAGCATTTT
CASSLAPPHRGSNQPQHF
>-|-|TRBV4-1|14|TRBJ2-2
TGCGCCAGCAGCCAAGGGGCGAGGAACGGGGAGCTGTTTTTT
CASSQGARNGELFF
>-|-|TRBV15|13|TRBJ1-2
TGTGCCACCAGCAGAGATCCCGACTATGGCTACACCTTC
CATSRDPDYGYTF
>-|once|TRBV14|14|TRBJ1-2
TGTGCCAGCAGCCAAGAGCGAGCAAGCTATGGCTACACCTTC
CASSQERASYGYTF
>TRBD1|-|TRBV27|16|TRBJ1-2
TGTGCCAGCAGTTACGAGTCCGGGACAGGGCCAGACGGCTACACCTTC
CASSYESGTGPDGYTF
>TRBD2|-|TRBV29-1|15|TRBJ2-7
TGCAGCGCCGACGGGACTAGCGGAAAACCTAACGAGCAGTACTTC
CSADGTSGKPNEQYF
>-|-|TRBV28|15|TRBJ2-7
TGTGCCAGCAGCCAAGACACCGAACTAACCTACGAGCAGTACTTC
CASSQDTELTYEQYF
>-|-|TRBV6-5|13|TRBJ2-5
TGTGCCAGCGGTACGACAGGGAGGGAGACCCAGTACTTC
CASGTTGRETQYF
>-|-|TRBV5-8|14|TRBJ1-1
TGTGCCAGCAGCTATCCAGAAAATACTGCTGAAGCTTTCTTT
CASSYPENTAEAFF
>-|-|TRBV20-1|13|TRBJ1-1
TGCAGTGCTAGAGGCAGTACATGGACTGAAGCTTTCTTT
CSARGSTWTEAFF
>-|-|TRBV4-1|14|TRBJ1-1
TGCGCCAGCAGCCAAGAAGGGGCCAGGGGTAGTACTTTCTTT
CASSQEGARGSTFF